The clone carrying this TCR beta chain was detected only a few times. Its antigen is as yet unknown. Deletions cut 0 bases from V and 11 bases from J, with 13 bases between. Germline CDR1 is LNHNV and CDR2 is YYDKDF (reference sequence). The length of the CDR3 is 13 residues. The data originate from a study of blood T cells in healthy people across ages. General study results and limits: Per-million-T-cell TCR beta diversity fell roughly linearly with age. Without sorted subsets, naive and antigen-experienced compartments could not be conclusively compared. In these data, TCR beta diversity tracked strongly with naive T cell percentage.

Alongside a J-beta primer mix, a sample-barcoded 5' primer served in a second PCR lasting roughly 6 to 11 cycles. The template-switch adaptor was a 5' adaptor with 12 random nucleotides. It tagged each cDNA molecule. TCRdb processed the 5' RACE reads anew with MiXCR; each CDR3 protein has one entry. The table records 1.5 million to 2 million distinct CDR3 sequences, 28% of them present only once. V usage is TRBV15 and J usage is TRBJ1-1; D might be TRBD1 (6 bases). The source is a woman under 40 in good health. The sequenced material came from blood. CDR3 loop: CATSRDGAGEAFF. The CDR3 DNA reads TGTGCCACCAGCAGAGATGGGGCAGGGGAGGCTTTCTTT.